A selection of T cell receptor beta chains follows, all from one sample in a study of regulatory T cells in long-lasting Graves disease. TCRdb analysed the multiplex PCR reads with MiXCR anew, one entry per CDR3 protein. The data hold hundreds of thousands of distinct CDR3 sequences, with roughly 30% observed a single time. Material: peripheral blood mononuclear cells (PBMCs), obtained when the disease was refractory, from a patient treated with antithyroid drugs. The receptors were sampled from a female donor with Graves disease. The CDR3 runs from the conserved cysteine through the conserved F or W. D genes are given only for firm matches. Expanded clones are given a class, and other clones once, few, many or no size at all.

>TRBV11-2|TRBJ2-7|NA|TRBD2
TGTGCCAGCAGCTTATATAGCGGGAGGGGAACGCGGGAGCAGTACTTC
CASSLYSGRGTREQYF
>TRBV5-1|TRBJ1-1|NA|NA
TGCGCCAGCAGCTTTATAACAGAACGGAACACTGAAGCTTTCTTT
CASSFITERNTEAFF
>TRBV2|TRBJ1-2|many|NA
TGTGCCAGCAGTGAAAGGGTAGGAATCTATGGCTACACCTTC
CASSERVGIYGYTF
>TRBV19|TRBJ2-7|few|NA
TGTGCCAGTAGCTCTCAACCTCCTGGGGACTACGAGCAGTACTTC
CASSSQPPGDYEQYF
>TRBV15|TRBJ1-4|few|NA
TGTGCCACCAGCAGGGACGGAAAACGTGCAACTAATGAAAAACTGTTTTTT
CATSRDGKRATNEKLFF
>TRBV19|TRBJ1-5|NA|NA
TGTGCCAGTAGCAGACAGCCCTGGGGCAATCAGCCCCAGCATTTT
CASSRQPWGNQPQHF
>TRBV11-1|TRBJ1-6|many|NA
TGTGCCAGCAGCAGCGACACCTCACCCCTCCACTTT
CASSSDTSPLHF
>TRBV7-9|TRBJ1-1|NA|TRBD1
TGTGCCAGCAGCGAAGGACAGGAGGTTTTGAACACTGAAGCTTTCTTT
CASSEGQEVLNTEAFF
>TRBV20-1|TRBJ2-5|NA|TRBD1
TGCAGTGCTAGCCTGGACGGACAGGTGGAGACCCAGTACTTC
CSASLDGQVETQYF
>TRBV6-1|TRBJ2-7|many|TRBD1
TGCGCCAGCAGTCCGCCGGGACAGGGGGCGTACGAGCAGTACTTC
CASSPPGQGAYEQYF
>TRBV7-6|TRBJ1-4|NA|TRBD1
TGTGCCAGCAGCCCGGACAGGGTTGCAACTAATGAAAAACTGTTTTTT
CASSPDRVATNEKLFF
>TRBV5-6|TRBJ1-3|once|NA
TGTGCCAGCAGCTTTTCCCGCGGAAACACCATATATTTT
CASSFSRGNTIYF
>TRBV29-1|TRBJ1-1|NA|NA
TGCAGCGCCCTATGGGGGGGGGTGGCTTTCTTT
CSALWGGVAFF
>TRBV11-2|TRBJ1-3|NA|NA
TGTGCCAGCAGCACCCCAAAGGCCTCTGGAAACACCATATATTTT
CASSTPKASGNTIYF
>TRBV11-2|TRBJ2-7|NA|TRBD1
TGTGCCAGCAGCTTAGCAGGGGGCGCGGGACCCTACGAGCAGTACTTC
CASSLAGGAGPYEQYF
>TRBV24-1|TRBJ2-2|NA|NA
TGTGCCACCAGTGATTCAGGGGCTAGCACCGGGGAGCTGGTTTTT
CATSDSGASTGELVF
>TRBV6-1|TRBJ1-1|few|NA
TGTGCCAGCACCCGCGACCCTACCGGAGCTTTCTTT
CASTRDPTGAFF
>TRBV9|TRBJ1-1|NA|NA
TGTGCCAGCAGCGTAAGGGGCCTGATGAACACTGAAGCTTTCTTT
CASSVRGLMNTEAFF
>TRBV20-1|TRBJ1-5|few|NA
TGCAGTGCTAGATACGGGACTCTGAGCAATCAGCCCCAGCATTTT
CSARYGTLSNQPQHF
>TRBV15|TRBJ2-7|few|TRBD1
TGTGCCACCAGCAGAGGGTGGGACAGGGACACCTACGAGCAGTACTTC
CATSRGWDRDTYEQYF
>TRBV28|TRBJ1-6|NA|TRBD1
TGTGCCAGCAGTTCGACAGGGGGCCATAATTCACCCCTCCACTTT
CASSSTGGHNSPLHF
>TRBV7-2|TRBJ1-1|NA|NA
TGTGCCAGCAGCTTCAGGGGAGGGAGCACTGAAGCTTTCTTT
CASSFRGGSTEAFF
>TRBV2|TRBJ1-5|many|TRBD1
TGTGCCAGCAGGGACAGGGGGGCCCTCAATCAGCCCCAGCATTTT
CASRDRGALNQPQHF
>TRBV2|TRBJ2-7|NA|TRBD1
TGTGCCAGCAGTGAACATACCAGGGGGTCCCCCTACGAGCAGTACTTC
CASSEHTRGSPYEQYF
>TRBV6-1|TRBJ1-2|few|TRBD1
TGTGCCAGCAGTGACAGGGGGCCCCCCTATGGCTACACCTTC
CASSDRGPPYGYTF
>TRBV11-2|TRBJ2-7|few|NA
TGTGCCAGCAGCTTACAGCAGGGATCCCGGGAGCAGTACTTC
CASSLQQGSREQYF
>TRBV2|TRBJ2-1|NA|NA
TGTGCCAGCAGTGAAGCAATTTTTGGTGGGCAGTTCTTC
CASSEAIFGGQFF
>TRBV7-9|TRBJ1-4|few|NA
TGTGCCAGCGGCGGAGCCCCACAGGAAAAACTGTTTTTT
CASGGAPQEKLFF
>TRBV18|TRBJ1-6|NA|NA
TGTGCCAGCTCACCACCCGGGTTTTCACCCCTCCACTTT
CASSPPGFSPLHF
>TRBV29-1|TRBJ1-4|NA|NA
TGCAGCGTTGACGGGGGCACTAATGAAAAACTGTTTTTT
CSVDGGTNEKLFF
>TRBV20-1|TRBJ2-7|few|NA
TGCAGTGCCCACCGTCGGGTGAGCTCCTACGAGCAGTACTTC
CSAHRRVSSYEQYF
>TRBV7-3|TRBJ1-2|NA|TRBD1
TGTGCCAGCAGCTCTACCGCCGGGACAGGGAGCGGCTACACCTTC
CASSSTAGTGSGYTF
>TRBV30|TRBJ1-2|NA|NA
TGTGCCTGGTCCAGGGACGGACCTAACTATGGCTACACCTTC
CAWSRDGPNYGYTF
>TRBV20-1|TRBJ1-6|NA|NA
TGCAGTGCTAGAGTTCAGGGGCTTACAAGTAATTCACCCCTCCACTTT
CSARVQGLTSNSPLHF
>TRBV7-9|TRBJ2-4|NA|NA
TGTGCCAGCAGCCCGGTAGGGTTAGCCAAAAACATTCAGTACTTC
CASSPVGLAKNIQYF
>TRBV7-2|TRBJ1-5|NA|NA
TGTGCCAGCAGCTTCGGAGGACACGGCGCGGCCCAGCATTTT
CASSFGGHGAAQHF
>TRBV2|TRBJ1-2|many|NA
TGTGCCAGCGTACTGAGACCCAACTATGGCTACACCTTC
CASVLRPNYGYTF
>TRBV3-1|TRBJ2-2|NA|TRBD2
TGTGCCAGCAGCCAATACCCTAGCGGGAGGGCGCCGTGGACCGGGGAGCTGTTTTTT
CASSQYPSGRAPWTGELFF
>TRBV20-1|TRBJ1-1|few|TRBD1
TGCAGTGCTAGAGCCCCGGGACAGGGGAACACTGAAGCTTTCTTT
CSARAPGQGNTEAFF